Sequencing of this T cell receptor beta chain was carried out in a study of PD-1 blockade in classical Hodgkin lymphoma. Autologous stem cell transplantation was followed by relapse in every patient, and brentuximab vedotin exposure varied. Libraries were prepared by immunoSEQ multiplex PCR; TCRdb keeps only in-frame clonotypes and omits some of them. Among some 100,000 clones listed, roughly 89% were seen once. The germline CDR1 and CDR2 sequences are SQVTM and ANQGSEA. The J segment lost 1 base and the V segment lost 1 base, leaving 11 bases of the junction unmatched. CDR3 length equals 18 residues.

The material sequenced was peripheral blood mononuclear cells (PBMCs), taken before the second cycle of nivolumab. The TCR sequence derives from a human donor with classical Hodgkin lymphoma. This sequence joins TRBV29-1 and TRBJ1-1, with 11 positions matching TRBD1. CDR3 sequence (DNA): TGCAGCGTTGAAGCGCCGGGACAGGGGGGATTTGGGAACACTGAAGCTTTCTTT. This gives the protein CSVEAPGQGGFGNTEAFF.